The clone carrying this T cell receptor beta chain came up a few times. The antigen remains unidentified. Using its own MiXCR run on the RT-PCR reads, TCRdb lists one record per CDR3 protein. The sample has 450,000 to 700,000 distinct CDR3 sequences, 11% to 15% seen once. Trimming stripped 0 bases from V and 5 bases from J, with 13 bases between. There are 15 residues in the CDR3. Germline V lookup: CDR1 SGHVS, CDR2 FQNEAQ. The sample comes from a study of response to subunit inactivated influenza vaccine. General study findings and limits: Authors proposed each seasonal influenza vaccination draws in few new T cells.

The gene calls are TRBV7-8 and TRBJ1-2; maybe TRBD1 (6 bases). The source material was PBMCs from blood, sampled about 13 days after vaccination. This receptor was identified in a man aged 50-60 years who received an inactivated influenza vaccine. The CDR3 sequence is CASSLARGSEYGYTF. CDR3 nucleotides: TGTGCCAGCAGCTTAGCGAGGGGGAGTGAGTATGGCTACACCTTC.